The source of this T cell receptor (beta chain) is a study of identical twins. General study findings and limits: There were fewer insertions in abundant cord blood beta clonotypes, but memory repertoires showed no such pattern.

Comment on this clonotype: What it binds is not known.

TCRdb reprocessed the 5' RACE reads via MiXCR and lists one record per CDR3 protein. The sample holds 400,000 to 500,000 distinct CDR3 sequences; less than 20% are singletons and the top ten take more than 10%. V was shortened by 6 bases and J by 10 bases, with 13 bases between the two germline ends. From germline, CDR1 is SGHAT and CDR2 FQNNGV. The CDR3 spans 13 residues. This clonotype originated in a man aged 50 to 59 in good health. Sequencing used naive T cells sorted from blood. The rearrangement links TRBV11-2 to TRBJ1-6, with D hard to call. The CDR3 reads CASRGGPMSPLHF. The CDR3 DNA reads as TGTGCCAGCAGAGGTGGACCTATGTCACCCCTCCACTTT.